This T cell receptor beta chain was profiled in a study of blood T cell repertoires in COVID-19. Authors' methods: Amplified reference gene primers provided the basis for estimating nucleated cell counts. Sequencing used immunoSEQ multiplex PCR; TCRdb keeps in-frame clones, though not all of them. V and J calls and clone size are those listed in that table; D and trimming were worked out from the DNA. Of 180,000 or so clones detected, about 80% appear once; the ten largest clones hold 6.9%. The CDR3 consists of 16 residues. The V gene lost 2 bases and the J gene lost 2 bases, with 13 bases spanning the gap. The V gene's germline CDR1 is MNHEY and CDR2 SMNVEV (reference sequence).

The clonotype comes from a human donor with acute or convalescent COVID-19. The donor label of this sample is uncertain. The chain combines TRBV27 with TRBJ1-5; tentative D call: TRBD1 (5 bases). Sequences were obtained from peripheral blood. The DNA of the CDR3 is TGTGCCAGCAGTTTAGCCGCGCAGGGTGGCAATCAGCCCCAGCATTTT. Its translation is CASSLAAQGGNQPQHF.